This T cell receptor beta chain was recorded in a study of T-cell reconstitution after alpha-beta-depleted transplantation in children. Study-wide results and limits: T cells produced anew were the main source of T-cell counts and diversity one year after transplant. Several hundred expanded graft clones reportedly were the source of alpha-beta T cells about two months after transplant. Some patients owed their high day-60 TCRbeta diversity to surviving recipient T cells and thymic progenitors.

Library preparation (for TCRbeta) was performed with unique molecular identifiers. TCRdb re-called the PCR reads with MiXCR, one entry per CDR3 protein. Of about 200,000 distinct CDR3 sequences in the sample, around 5.9% were seen once. This clonotype was counted at least ten times. What it binds is not known. The source of this sequence is a girl younger than two with combined immunodeficiency, due to receive a stem cell transplant. The sample here was PBMCs, taken before TCRalphabeta/CD19-depleted stem cell transplant.

CDR3 loop: CATSETGYSEQYF. CDR3 DNA sequence: TGTGCCACCAGTGAAACCGGGTATAGCGAGCAGTACTTC. J is TRBJ2-7 and V is TRBV24-1, with D hard to call. CDR1 is KGHDR, CDR2 SFDVKD, per germline. V was cut by 4 bases and J by 6 bases, with 12 bases left in between. CDR3 length: 13 amino acids.